This record concerns one TCR beta chain sequence. Its cognate antigen is unknown. The entry originates in a study of OX40 agonist ivuxolimab in advanced cancers. Study as a whole: With ivuxolimab, an agonistic anti-OX40 (CD134) antibody, patients were treated. Ivuxolimab was delivered to patients intravenously every 2 weeks at doses spanning 0.01 to 10 mg/kg. Aged roughly 23 to 79 with a mean of approximately 60 years, they were 82.7% male. The study's findings and limits: Among T cells, CD8+ cells averaged more expanded clones than CD4+ cells.

V was pared by 4 bases and J by 5 bases, with 8 bases between. The CDR3 is 12 residues long. Looked up from germline, CDR1 is MDHEN and CDR2 is SYDVKM. Using immunoSEQ multiplex PCR, the repertoire was profiled, and TCRdb retains in-frame clones only, with some absent. The sample lists under 85,000 clones; 87% were seen once. The sequenced sample was CD4+ or CD8+ T cells sorted from blood, obtained in a trial of the OX40 agonist ivuxolimab. V and J are TRBV28 and TRBJ2-5; a possible D gene is TRBD1 (5 bases). The TCR sequence derives from an adult with an advanced solid tumor such as melanoma, head and neck, liver or kidney cancer. The CDR3 DNA reads as TGTGCCAGCAGTTCAGGGCTGGAGACCCAGTACTTC. This sequence encodes CASSSGLETQYF.